This TCR beta chain appears in the sequencing data of a study of shared clonotypes between healthy human individuals. TCRdb's table, derived via immunoSEQ multiplex PCR, lists solely in-frame clones and lacks some. The sample gives about 480,000 clones, 79% of which show up once; 10% to 15% is in the top ten. Those who donated, Caucasian adults without exception, all lived in Nashville, Tennessee. The source of this sequence is a woman between 35 and 50 years old in good health. Some clones in this sample may be carry-over from other donors' samples. Sequencing was carried out using PBMCs.

For the CDR3, the DNA is TGTGCCACCTCTCCCACTAGCGCCCTACTCACAGATACGCAGTATTTT. Protein: CATSPTSALLTDTQYF. J is TRBJ2-3 and V is TRBV19; 7 nucleotides agree with TRBD2. V was clipped by 10 bases and J by 2 bases; unmatched bases: 15. CDR3 length: 16 residues. Germline loops: CDR1 LNHDA, CDR2 SQIVND (reference sequence).